The clone carrying this T cell receptor beta chain has just one count. This entry belongs to a study of blood T cell repertoires in COVID-19. Study as a whole: Acute and convalescent COVID-19 samples came from the United States, Italy and Spain. T cells, B-cell-depleted T cells, or PBMCs supplied cDNA or gDNA.

Original processing methods: Amplification with reference gene primers provided the estimates of nucleated cell counts. Profiling relied on immunoSEQ multiplex PCR, and the TCRdb table lists in-frame clones only, not all of them. That table is the source of V, J and clone size, and D and trimming were worked out from the DNA. Seen here are about 240,000 clones, approximately 83% observed once, and the top ten hold approximately 2%. This receptor was taken from a man aged 25 to 40 who had recovered from COVID-19. Sequencing used peripheral blood.

The CDR3 DNA reads TGTGCCAGCAGTTTCCTCACAATCTCCAGGGGGCGGAACACCGGGGAGCTGTTTTTT. Translation gives CASSFLTISRGRNTGELFF. This chain uses TRBV6-2 or TRBV6-3 with TRBJ2-2; 8 bases agree with TRBD1. The V gene's germline CDR1 is MNHEY and CDR2 SVGEGT. CDR3 size: 19 residues. Germline trimming cut 4 bases from V and 1 base from J; bases unmatched to any gene: 14.